Listed below are T cell receptor beta chains from one sample, sequenced in a study of post-analysis software for immune sequencing data. TCRdb called the PCR reads again in MiXCR, with one record for every CDR3 protein. The sample comprises about 460,000 distinct CDR3 sequences, under 55% of which are singletons, and around 10% rests with the top ten. Sequencing input: blood. These receptors were collected from a girl between 5 and 17 years old with multiple sclerosis. CDR3s include the opening cysteine and the closing phenylalanine or tryptophan. Each record gives: V gene, D gene, clone size, J gene, CDR3 protein, CDR3 DNA. A D gene is named only where the DNA matches it firmly. The size entry is marked missing in some rows and otherwise reads once, few, many or a size class.

>TRBV11-2|.|.|TRBJ2-3
CASSLGSPADTQYF
TGTGCCAGCAGCTTAGGGTCGCCGGCAGATACGCAGTATTTT
>TRBV19|.|.|TRBJ2-1
CASSPYPGEQFF
TGTGCCAGTAGTCCCTACCCGGGGGAGCAGTTCTTC
>TRBV28|.|once|TRBJ2-1
CASRTDSTHRYNEQFF
TGTGCCAGCAGGACTGACTCGACCCACAGGTACAATGAGCAGTTCTTC
>TRBV20-1|TRBD1|.|TRBJ1-4
CSGQGTNEKLFF
TGCAGTGGACAGGGGACTAATGAAAAACTGTTTTTT
>TRBV5-1|TRBD1|.|TRBJ2-1
CASSLFRDRRNEQFF
TGCGCCAGCAGCTTGTTCCGGGACAGGCGCAATGAGCAGTTCTTC
>TRBV10-3|TRBD2|.|TRBJ2-3
CAPRALAEGTDTQYF
TGTGCCCCCCGGGCACTAGCGGAAGGAACAGATACGCAGTATTTT
>TRBV20-1|.|.|TRBJ2-3
CSAKEARQGTDAQYF
TGCAGTGCCAAGGAGGCTCGCCAGGGCACAGATGCGCAGTATTTT
>TRBV2|.|few|TRBJ1-2
CASSPPQNYGYTF
TGTGCCAGCAGCCCCCCCCAGAACTATGGCTACACCTTC
>TRBV20-1|.|few|TRBJ2-3
CSAEEVASTDTQYF
TGCAGTGCGGAGGAGGTAGCTAGCACAGATACGCAGTATTTT
>TRBV5-1|.|.|TRBJ1-2
CASSLDSFSNYGYTF
TGCGCCAGCAGCTTGGACAGCTTTTCCAACTATGGCTACACCTTC
>TRBV4-3|.|.|TRBJ1-1
CASSHGRPITRNTEAFF
TGCGCCAGCAGCCATGGCCGGCCAATAACAAGGAACACTGAAGCTTTCTTT
>TRBV6-5|TRBD1|many|TRBJ2-4
CASSDRDRKNIQYF
TGTGCCAGCAGTGACCGGGACAGGAAAAACATTCAGTACTTC
>TRBV7-3|.|.|TRBJ2-7
CASSLQQAPLREQYF
TGTGCCAGCAGCCTCCAACAGGCCCCATTAAGGGAGCAGTACTTC
>TRBV7-6|.|many|TRBJ2-7
CASSDGQRVSYEQYF
TGTGCCAGCAGCGATGGACAGCGGGTCTCCTACGAGCAGTACTTC
>TRBV10-3|TRBD2|.|TRBJ2-3
CAISEPGSGSNTQYF
TGTGCCATCAGTGAGCCTGGTAGCGGGAGCAATACGCAGTATTTT
>TRBV6-1|.|.|TRBJ1-1
CASSEGGSNTEAFF
TGTGCCAGCAGTGAAGGGGGTTCGAACACTGAAGCTTTCTTT